This T cell receptor (beta chain) was recovered during a study of T cells in Graves' hyperthyroidism and ophthalmopathy. Study observations and caveats: Clonotypes that were expanded in thyroid above 0.001 mostly appeared in blood too.

Amplification of TCR beta CDR3 regions used RNA as the template. Researchers ran a first-round RT-PCR on the TCR CDR3 using the HTBI primer set. TCRdb used MiXCR to reprocess the multiplex PCR reads, holding one entry per CDR3 protein. The sample contains hundreds of thousands of distinct CDR3 sequences, roughly 14% of which appear only once. A word on this clonotype: Its specificity is unknown.

Germline-derived CDR1 and CDR2 are SGHTA and FQGNSA. The CDR3 is made up of 19 amino acids. Trimming cost V 3 bases and J 0 bases; bases outside gene matches: 13. Sequencing was performed on blood. The genes are TRBV7-2 and TRBJ1-5, with 8 bases lining up with TRBD1. The receptor's source is a woman in her forties or fifties with Graves' ophthalmopathy. CDR3 sequence: CASSFDSGQAPYSNQPQHF. DNA of the CDR3: TGTGCCAGCAGCTTTGATTCGGGACAGGCCCCTTATAGCAATCAGCCCCAGCATTTT. Supplemented by reference TRBV7-2 and TRBJ1-5, the full variable domain reads GAGVSQSPSNKVTEKGKDVELRCDPISGHTALYWYRQSLGQGLEFLIYFQGNSAPDKSGLPSDRFSAERTGGSVSTLTIQRTQQEDSAVYLCASSFDSGQAPYSNQPQHFGDGTRLSIL.